This T cell receptor (beta chain) was retrieved from a study of OX40 agonist ivuxolimab in advanced cancers. Study-wide background: Three patients responded partially, comprising one with hepatocellular carcinoma and two with cutaneous melanoma.

The CDR3 contains 14 residues. Germline-derived CDR1 and CDR2 are SGDLS and YYNGEE. J gave up 4 bases and V 4 bases, and 5 bases lay outside the gene matches. This table comes from immunoSEQ multiplex PCR, and its TCRdb copy is limited to in-frame clones, with some not included. The sample includes around 67,000 clones, around 80% seen only once; the top ten take 7% to 9.5%. Samples of blood were obtained at baseline, on cycle 4 day 1, and on cycle 7 day 1. The rearrangement uses TRBV9 and TRBJ2-5; 9 positions match TRBD2. This receptor was identified in an adult with an advanced solid tumor such as melanoma, head and neck, liver or kidney cancer. The sequencing here drew on CD4+ or CD8+ T cells sorted from blood, taken in a trial of the OX40 agonist ivuxolimab. Written as DNA, the CDR3 is TGTGCCAGCAGCCGAGCGGGGGGCTCAGAGACCCAGTACTTC. Encoded protein: CASSRAGGSETQYF.